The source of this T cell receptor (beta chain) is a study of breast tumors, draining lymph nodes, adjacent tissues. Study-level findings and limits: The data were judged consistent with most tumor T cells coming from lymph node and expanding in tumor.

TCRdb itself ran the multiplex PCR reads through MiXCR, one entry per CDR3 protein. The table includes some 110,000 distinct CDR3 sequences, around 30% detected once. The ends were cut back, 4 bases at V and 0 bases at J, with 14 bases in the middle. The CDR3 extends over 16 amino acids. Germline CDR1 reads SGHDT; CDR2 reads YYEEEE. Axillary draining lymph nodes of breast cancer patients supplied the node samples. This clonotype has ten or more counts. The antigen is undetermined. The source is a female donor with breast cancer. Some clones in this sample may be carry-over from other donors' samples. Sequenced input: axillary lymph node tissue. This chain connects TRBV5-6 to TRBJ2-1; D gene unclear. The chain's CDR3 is CASSAMGESSYNEQFF. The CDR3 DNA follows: TGTGCCAGCAGCGCCATGGGTGAGAGCTCCTACAATGAGCAGTTCTTC.